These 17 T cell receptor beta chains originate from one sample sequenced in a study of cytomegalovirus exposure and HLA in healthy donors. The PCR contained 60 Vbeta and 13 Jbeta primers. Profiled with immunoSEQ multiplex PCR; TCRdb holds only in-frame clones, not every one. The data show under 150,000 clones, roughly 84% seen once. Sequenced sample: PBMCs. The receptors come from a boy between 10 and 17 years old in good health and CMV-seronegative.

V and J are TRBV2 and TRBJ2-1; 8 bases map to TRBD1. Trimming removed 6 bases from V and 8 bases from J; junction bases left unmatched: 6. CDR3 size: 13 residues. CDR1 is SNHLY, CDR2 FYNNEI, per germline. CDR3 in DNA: TGTGCCAGCAGGAGGACAGGGACCGATGAGCAGTTCTTC. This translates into CASRRTGTDEQFF.

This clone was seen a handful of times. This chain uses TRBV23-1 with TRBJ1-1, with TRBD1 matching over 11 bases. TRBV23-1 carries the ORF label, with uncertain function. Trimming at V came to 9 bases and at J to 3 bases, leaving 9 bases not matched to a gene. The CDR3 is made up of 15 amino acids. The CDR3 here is CASPTDRGRDTEAFF. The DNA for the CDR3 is TGCGCCAGTCCCACGGACAGGGGGCGAGACACTGAAGCTTTCTTT.

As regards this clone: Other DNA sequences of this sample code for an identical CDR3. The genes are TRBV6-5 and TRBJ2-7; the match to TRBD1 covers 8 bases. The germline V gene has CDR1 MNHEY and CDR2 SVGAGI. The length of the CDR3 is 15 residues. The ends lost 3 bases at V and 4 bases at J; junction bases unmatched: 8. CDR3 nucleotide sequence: TGTGCCAGCAGTTATAGAGACAGGGGTTCATACGAGCAGTACTTC. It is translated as CASSYRDRGSYEQYF.

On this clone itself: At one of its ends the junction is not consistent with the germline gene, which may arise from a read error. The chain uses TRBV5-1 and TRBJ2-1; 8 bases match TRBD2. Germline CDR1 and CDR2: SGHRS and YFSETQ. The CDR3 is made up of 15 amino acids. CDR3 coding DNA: TGCGCCAGCAGCTTACGGGCGGGGGGTACCAATGAGCAGCTCTTC. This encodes CASSLRAGGTNEQLF.

Here the CDR3 DNA reads TGTGCCATCCCCGGGGGTTCCTACGAGCAGTACTTC. This gives the protein CAIPGGSYEQYF. The rearrangement joins TRBV10-3 to TRBJ2-5; tentative D call: TRBD2 (6 bases). The end of the DNA fits TRBJ2-7 better, so the J call may be wrong. The CDR3 is 12 amino acids. Germline CDR1 reads ENHRY; CDR2 reads SYGVKD.

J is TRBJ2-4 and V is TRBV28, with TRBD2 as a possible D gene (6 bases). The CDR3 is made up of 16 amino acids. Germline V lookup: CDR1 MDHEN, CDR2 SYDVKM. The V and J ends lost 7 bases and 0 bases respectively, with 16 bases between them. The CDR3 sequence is CASTLGGTLAKNIQYF. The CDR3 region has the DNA TGTGCCAGCACCCTGGGGGGAACCCTAGCCAAAAACATTCAGTACTTC.

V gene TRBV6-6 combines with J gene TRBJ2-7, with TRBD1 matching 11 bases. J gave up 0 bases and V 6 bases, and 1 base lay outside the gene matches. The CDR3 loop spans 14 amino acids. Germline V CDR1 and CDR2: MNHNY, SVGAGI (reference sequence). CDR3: CASRGQGVSYEQYF. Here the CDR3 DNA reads TGTGCCAGCAGGGGACAGGGGGTCTCCTACGAGCAGTACTTC.

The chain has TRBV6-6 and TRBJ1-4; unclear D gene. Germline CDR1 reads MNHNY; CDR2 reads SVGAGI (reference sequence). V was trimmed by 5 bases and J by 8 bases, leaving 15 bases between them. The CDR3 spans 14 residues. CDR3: CASSILAVGEKLFF. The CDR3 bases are TGTGCCAGCAGTATACTAGCGGTCGGCGAAAAACTGTTTTTT.

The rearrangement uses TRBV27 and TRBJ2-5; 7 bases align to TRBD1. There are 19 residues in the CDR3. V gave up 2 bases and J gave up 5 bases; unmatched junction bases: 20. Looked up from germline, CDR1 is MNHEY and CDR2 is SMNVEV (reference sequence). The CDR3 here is CASSLNGPGQFTEGETQYF. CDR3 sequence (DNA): TGTGCCAGCAGTTTAAACGGGCCGGGACAGTTTACCGAGGGCGAGACCCAGTACTTC.

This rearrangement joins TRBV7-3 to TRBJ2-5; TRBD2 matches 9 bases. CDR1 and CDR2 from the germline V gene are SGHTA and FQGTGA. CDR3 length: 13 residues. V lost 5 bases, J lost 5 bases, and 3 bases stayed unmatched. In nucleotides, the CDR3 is TGTGCCAGCAGCCCAGGGACTAGCGAGACCCAGTACTTC. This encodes CASSPGTSETQYF.

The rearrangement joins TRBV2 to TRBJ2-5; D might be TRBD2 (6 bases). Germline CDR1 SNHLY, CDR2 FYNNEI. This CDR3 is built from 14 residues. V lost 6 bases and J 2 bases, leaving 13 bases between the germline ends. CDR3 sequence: CASRYRDWQETQYF. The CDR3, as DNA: TGTGCCAGCAGGTACCGGGACTGGCAAGAGACCCAGTACTTC. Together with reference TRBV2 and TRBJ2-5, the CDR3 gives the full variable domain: EPEVTQTPSHQVTQMGQEVILRCVPISNHLYFYWYRQILGQKVEFLVSFYNNEISEKSEIFDDQFSVERPDGSNFTLKIRSTKLEDSAMYFCASRYRDWQETQYFGPGTRLLVL.

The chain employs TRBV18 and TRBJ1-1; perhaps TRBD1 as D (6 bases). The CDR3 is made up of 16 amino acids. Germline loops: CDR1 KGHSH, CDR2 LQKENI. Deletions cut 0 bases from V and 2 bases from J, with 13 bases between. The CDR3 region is CASSPPRTGINTEAFF. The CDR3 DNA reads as TGTGCCAGCTCACCACCCAGAACAGGGATAAACACTGAAGCTTTCTTT.

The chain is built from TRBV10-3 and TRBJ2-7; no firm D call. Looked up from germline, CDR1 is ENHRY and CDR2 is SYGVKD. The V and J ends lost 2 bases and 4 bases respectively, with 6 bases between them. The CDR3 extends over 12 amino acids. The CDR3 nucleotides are TGTGCCATCAGTGAGCCCGAGTACGAGCAGTACTTC. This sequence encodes CAISEPEYEQYF.

CDR3 nucleotides: TGTGCCAGCAGCCCAGGGCGGGGGATTGATGAGCAGTTCTTC. Amino acids: CASSPGRGIDEQFF. The chain uses TRBV7-6 and TRBJ2-1; the match to TRBD2 covers 7 bases. This CDR3 has 14 residues. CDR1 is SGHVS, CDR2 FNYEAQ, per germline. Trimming removed 5 bases from V and 8 bases from J; junction bases left unmatched: 9.

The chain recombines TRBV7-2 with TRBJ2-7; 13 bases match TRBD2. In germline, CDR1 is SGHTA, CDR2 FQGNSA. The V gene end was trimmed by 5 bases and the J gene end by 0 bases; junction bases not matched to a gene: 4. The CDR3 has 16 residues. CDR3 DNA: TGTGCCAGCAGCCTCAGACTAGCGGGGGGCTCCTACGAGCAGTACTTC. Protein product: CASSLRLAGGSYEQYF.

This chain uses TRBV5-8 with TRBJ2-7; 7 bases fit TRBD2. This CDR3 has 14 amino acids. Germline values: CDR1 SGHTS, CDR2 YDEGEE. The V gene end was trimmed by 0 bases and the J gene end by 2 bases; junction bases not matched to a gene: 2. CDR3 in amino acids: CASSLGSGAYEQYF. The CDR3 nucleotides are TGTGCCAGCAGCTTGGGGAGCGGGGCCTACGAGCAGTACTTC.

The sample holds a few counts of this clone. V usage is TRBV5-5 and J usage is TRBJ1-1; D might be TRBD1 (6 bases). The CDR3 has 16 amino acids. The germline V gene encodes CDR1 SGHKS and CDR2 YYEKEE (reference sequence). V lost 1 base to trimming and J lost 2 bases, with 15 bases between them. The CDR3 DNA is TGTGCCAGCAGCTTGTTGCGGGGGCAGGTCAACACTGAAGCTTTCTTT. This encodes CASSLLRGQVNTEAFF.